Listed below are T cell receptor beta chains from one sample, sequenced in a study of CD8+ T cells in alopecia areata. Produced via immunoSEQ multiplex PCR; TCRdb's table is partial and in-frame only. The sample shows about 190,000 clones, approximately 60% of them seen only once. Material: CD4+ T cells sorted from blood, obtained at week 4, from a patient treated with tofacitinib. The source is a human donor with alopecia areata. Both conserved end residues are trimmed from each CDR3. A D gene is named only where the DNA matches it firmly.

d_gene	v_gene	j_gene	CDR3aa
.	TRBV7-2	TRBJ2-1	ASSLHSGGPYNEQF
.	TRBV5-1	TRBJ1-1	ASSNPDRGDEAF
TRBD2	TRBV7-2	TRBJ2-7	ASSLDVGGTSRAEQY
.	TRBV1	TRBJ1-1	TSRGTEAF
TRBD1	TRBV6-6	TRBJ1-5	ASRGTDRDNQPQH
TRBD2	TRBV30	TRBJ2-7	AWRLPLAGGHEQY
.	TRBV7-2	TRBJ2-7	ASSLGGPSLEQY
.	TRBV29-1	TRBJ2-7	SVESRGRAYEQY
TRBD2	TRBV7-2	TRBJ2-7	ASSFASGGYEQY
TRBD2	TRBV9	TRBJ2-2	ASSVGLAGAGELF
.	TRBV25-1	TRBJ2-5	ASSLPRETQY
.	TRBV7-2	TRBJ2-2	ASSISPGELF